Only a few counts were recorded for the clone carrying this T cell receptor beta chain. The sample comes from a study of blood T cells in healthy people across ages. Trimming at V came to 8 bases and at J to 4 bases, leaving 10 bases not matched to a gene. There are 15 residues in the CDR3. Germline V gene data show CDR1 as ENHRY and CDR2 as SYGVKD. PCR was performed a second time for roughly 7 to 11 cycles using a sample-barcoded 5' primer and a J-beta primer mix. TCRdb independently ran MiXCR on the 5' RACE reads; one entry per CDR3 protein. The data hold some 1,800,000 distinct CDR3 sequences, with about two fifths observed a single time.

This chain connects TRBV10-3 to TRBJ2-3, with 9 bases identical to TRBD1. The sequenced material came from blood. This clonotype originated in a human donor in good health. CDR3 sequence: CAIVVGTGIADTQYF. CDR3 nucleotide sequence: TGTGCCATCGTCGTCGGGACAGGGATCGCAGATACGCAGTATTTT.